This T cell receptor beta chain was identified in a study of blood T cell repertoires in COVID-19. Sequenced by immunoSEQ multiplex PCR; TCRdb stores in-frame clones only, minus some. The sample lists around 190,000 clones; about 83% were seen once. V was pared by 3 bases and J by 4 bases, with 8 bases of the junction left unmatched. Germline lookup yields CDR1 KGHSH and CDR2 LQKENI. The CDR3 consists of 15 residues. This TCR derives from a young woman who had been exposed to COVID-19. The chain carries TRBV18 and TRBJ1-2; 7 bases align to TRBD1. Sequenced sample: PBMCs or T cells enriched from blood (not recorded which). CDR3: CASSPRTGEGYGYTF. The CDR3 nucleotides are TGTGCCAGCTCACCGCGAACAGGGGAAGGCTATGGCTACACCTTC.